This T cell receptor beta chain was sequenced during a study of T cell responses to AZD1222 COVID-19 vaccine. Note on this clone: What it recognizes is unknown.

Germline CDR1 is SQVTM and CDR2 is ANQGSEA. The CDR3 covers 13 residues. V gave up 7 bases and J gave up 0 bases; unmatched junction bases: 4. Study-level results: Donors were chiefly white British, with a greater number of females, and clonal diversity was perhaps underestimated.

Measured with immunoSEQ multiplex PCR; TCRdb has only the in-frame clones, and not every one. The table shows roughly 120,000 clones, with approximately 85% occurring only once. The source of this sequence is an adult who received the AZD1222 COVID-19 vaccine. The specimen was peripheral blood, collected 28 days after the second AZD1222 dose. The chain is built from TRBV29-1 and TRBJ1-2; TRBD1 matches at 8 bases. The CDR3: CSARQGSNYGYTF. CDR3 coding DNA: TGCAGCGCGAGACAGGGGTCTAACTATGGCTACACCTTC.